This record covers a single T cell receptor (beta chain). The antigen is unknown. Trimming took off 3 bases at V and 5 bases at J, with 13 bases between the two ends. Germline CDR1 SGHTA, CDR2 FQGNSA. The CDR3 runs to 15 residues. This sample is part of a study of a mutant IDH1 vaccine in newly diagnosed glioma. Turning to the study itself: First vaccine doses came 4-6 weeks after radiotherapy alone, or with temozolomide cycles. Treated patients, roughly 60% male and roughly 40% female, averaged around 40 years of age. Most had both radiotherapy and temozolomide beforehand; others had only one. Study-wide results and caveats: Pseudoprogression apparently lacked any relation to changes in top peripheral T cell clonotypes.

The protocol was immunoSEQ multiplex PCR, while the TCRdb copy is restricted to in-frame clones and leaves out a portion. The sample consists of 120,000 or so clones, just under 80% of them appearing once. The time point is: week 11, during vaccination. Vaccination comprised doses that each held 300 ug of mutant IDH1 20-mer peptide, plus topical imiquimod. This receptor was obtained from a man between 40 and 49 years old with glioma. The sequencing used PBMCs, collected from a glioma patient whose treatment included an IDH1 peptide vaccine. The rearrangement uses TRBV7-2 and TRBJ2-2; either TRBD1 or TRBD2 may fit D (5 bases each). The CDR3 DNA is TGTGCCAGCAGCTTGGGGGTCCCCGGGACCGGGGAGCTGTTTTTT. Protein sequence: CASSLGVPGTGELFF.